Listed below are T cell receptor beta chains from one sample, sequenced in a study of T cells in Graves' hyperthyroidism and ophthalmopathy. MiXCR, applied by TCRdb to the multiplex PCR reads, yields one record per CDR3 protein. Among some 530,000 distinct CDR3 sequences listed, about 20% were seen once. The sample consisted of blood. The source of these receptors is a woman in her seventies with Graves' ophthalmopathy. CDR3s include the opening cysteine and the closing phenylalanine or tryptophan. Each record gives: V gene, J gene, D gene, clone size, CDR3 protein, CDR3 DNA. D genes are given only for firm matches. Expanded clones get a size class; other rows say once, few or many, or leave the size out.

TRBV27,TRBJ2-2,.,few,CASSSAGAWTGELFF,TGTGCCAGCAGTTCGGCAGGGGCTTGGACCGGGGAGCTGTTTTTT
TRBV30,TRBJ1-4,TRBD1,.,CAWRPGQGDEKLFF,TGTGCCTGGAGACCGGGACAGGGGGATGAAAAACTGTTTTTT
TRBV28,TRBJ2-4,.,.,CASSQHRAEAKNIQYF,TGCGCCAGCAGCCAGCACAGGGCCGAGGCCAAAAACATTCAGTACTTC
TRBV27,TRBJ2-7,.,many,CASSLISSPAAYEQYF,TGTGCCAGCAGTTTAATTTCCAGCCCGGCCGCCTACGAGCAGTACTTC
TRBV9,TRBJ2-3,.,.,CASSVVEGITDTQYF,TGTGCCAGCAGCGTAGTTGAGGGAATCACAGATACGCAGTATTTT
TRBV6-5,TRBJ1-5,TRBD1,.,CASSYLSTGGFGQPQHF,TGTGCCAGCAGTTACTTGAGTACAGGGGGGTTTGGTCAGCCCCAGCATTTT
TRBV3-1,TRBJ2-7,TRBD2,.,CASSQAGTSGRNFYEQYF,TGTGCCAGCAGCCAAGCCGGGACTAGCGGGAGAAATTTCTACGAGCAGTACTTC
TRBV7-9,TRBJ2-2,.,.,CAIQGGNTGELFF,TGTGCCATACAGGGAGGGAACACCGGGGAGCTGTTTTTT
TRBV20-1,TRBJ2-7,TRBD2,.,CSGEGGISYEQYF,TGCAGTGGGGAGGGCGGGATCTCCTACGAGCAGTACTTC
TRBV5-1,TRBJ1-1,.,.,CASRPITRGTEAFF,TGCGCCAGCAGACCCATTACAAGGGGCACTGAAGCTTTCTTT
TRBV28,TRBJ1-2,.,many,CASSPTDRPGYTF,TGTGCCAGCAGTCCAACGGACAGACCCGGCTACACCTTC
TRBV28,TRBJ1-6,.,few,CASREAGMSYNSPLHF,TGTGCCAGCAGGGAGGCCGGGATGAGCTATAATTCACCCCTCCACTTT
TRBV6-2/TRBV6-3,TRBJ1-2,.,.,CASRYSGTNYGYTF,TGTGCCAGCAGGTACTCCGGGACAAACTATGGCTACACCTTC
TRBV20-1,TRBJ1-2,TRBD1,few,CSASRDRGTDGYTF,TGCAGTGCTAGCCGGGACAGGGGGACAGATGGCTACACCTTC
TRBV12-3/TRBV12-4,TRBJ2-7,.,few,CASSRTDVGYEQYF,TGTGCCAGCAGCCGGACGGACGTTGGCTACGAGCAGTACTTC
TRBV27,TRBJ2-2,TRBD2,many,CASGSGSNTGELFF,TGTGCCAGCGGTAGCGGGAGTAACACCGGGGAGCTGTTTTTT
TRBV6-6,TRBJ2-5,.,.,CASSYARSGKKTQYF,TGTGCCAGCAGTTACGCTCGGTCGGGAAAAAAGACCCAGTACTTC
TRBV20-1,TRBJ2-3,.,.,CSASGGVRTDTQYF,TGCAGTGCTAGTGGGGGAGTTCGCACAGATACGCAGTATTTT
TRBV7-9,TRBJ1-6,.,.,CASSQDSLNSPLHF,TGTGCCAGCAGCCAGGACAGTCTAAATTCACCCCTCCACTTT
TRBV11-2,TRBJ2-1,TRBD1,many,CASSLGDRGEFF,TGTGCCAGCAGCTTGGGAGACAGGGGGGAGTTCTTC
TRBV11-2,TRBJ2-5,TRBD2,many,CASSKDSGRRETQYF,TGTGCCAGCAGCAAAGATAGCGGGAGAAGAGAGACCCAGTACTTC
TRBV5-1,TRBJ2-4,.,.,CASSWGRADLAKNIQYF,TGCGCCAGCAGCTGGGGGCGGGCGGATCTAGCCAAAAACATTCAGTACTTC
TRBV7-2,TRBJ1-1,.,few,CASSALGLLNTEAFF,TGTGCCAGCAGCGCCCTGGGACTTTTGAACACTGAAGCTTTCTTT
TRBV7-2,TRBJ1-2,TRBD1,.,CASSGDREYGYTF,TGTGCCAGCAGCGGGGACAGGGAGTATGGCTACACCTTC
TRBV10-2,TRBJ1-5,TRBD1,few,CASSDRDRPQHF,TGCGCCAGTTCTGACAGGGACCGACCCCAGCATTTT
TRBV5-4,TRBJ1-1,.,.,CASTPGGGVGTEAFF,TGTGCCAGCACTCCAGGAGGGGGGGTAGGTACTGAAGCTTTCTTT
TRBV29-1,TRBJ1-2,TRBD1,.,CSAAGQGGIFGYTF,TGCAGCGCCGCGGGACAGGGTGGTATTTTTGGCTACACCTTC
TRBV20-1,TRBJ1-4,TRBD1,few,CSARGGPSGTGNEKLFF,TGCAGTGCTAGAGGGGGGCCGTCCGGGACAGGAAATGAAAAACTGTTTTTT
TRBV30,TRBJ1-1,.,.,CAWSWNTEAFF,TGTGCCTGGAGCTGGAACACTGAAGCTTTCTTT
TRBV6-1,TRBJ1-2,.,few,CASSPRPGYTF,TGTGCCAGCAGCCCCCGACCGGGCTACACCTTC
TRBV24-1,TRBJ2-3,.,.,CATSDHSTWDTQYF,TGTGCCACCAGTGATCATAGCACATGGGATACGCAGTATTTT
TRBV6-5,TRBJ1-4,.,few,CASSSYPSSGTEKLFF,TGTGCCAGCAGTTCCTACCCGAGCAGCGGGACCGAAAAACTGTTTTTT
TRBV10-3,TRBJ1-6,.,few,CASGGSQAGSPLHF,TGTGCCTCCGGAGGGAGCCAGGCTGGTTCACCCCTCCACTTT
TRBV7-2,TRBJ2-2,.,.,CASSQPIEAGELFF,TGTGCCAGCAGCCAACCGATTGAGGCCGGGGAGCTGTTTTTT
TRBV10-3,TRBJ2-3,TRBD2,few,CAISESSPSGRAGRTDTQYF,TGTGCCATCAGTGAGTCGAGTCCTAGCGGGAGGGCCGGGCGCACAGATACGCAGTATTTT
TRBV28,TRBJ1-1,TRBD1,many,CASSFFLGRGPTEAFF,TGTGCCAGCAGTTTCTTTTTGGGGAGGGGGCCCACTGAAGCTTTCTTT
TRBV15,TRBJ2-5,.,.,CATSRVGGTQETQYF,TGTGCCACCAGCAGAGTAGGAGGCACCCAAGAGACCCAGTACTTC
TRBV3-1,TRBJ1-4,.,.,CASSQAIRRDFEKLFF,TGTGCCAGCAGCCAAGCGATCCGGAGGGATTTTGAAAAACTGTTTTTT
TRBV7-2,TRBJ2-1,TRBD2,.,CAISPDSGSGVYNEQFF,TGTGCCATCAGCCCAGATAGCGGGAGTGGGGTTTACAATGAGCAGTTCTTC
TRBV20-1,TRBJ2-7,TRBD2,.,CSARRVPRGGSSYEQYF,TGCAGTGCTAGGCGCGTCCCAAGGGGCGGGAGCTCCTACGAGCAGTACTTC
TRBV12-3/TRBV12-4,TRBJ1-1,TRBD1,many,CASSLAIGQGETEAFF,TGTGCCAGCAGTTTAGCGATAGGACAGGGGGAGACTGAAGCTTTCTTT
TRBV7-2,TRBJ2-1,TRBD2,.,CASSLPLAGISSYNEQFF,TGTGCCAGCAGCTTGCCACTAGCGGGGATCAGCTCCTACAATGAGCAGTTCTTC
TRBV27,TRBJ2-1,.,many,CASSLGQEYYNEQFF,TGTGCCAGCAGTTTAGGGCAGGAGTACTACAATGAGCAGTTCTTC
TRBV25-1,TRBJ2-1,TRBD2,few,CASSEVGGRAYNEQFF,TGTGCCAGCAGTGAAGTTGGCGGGAGGGCCTACAATGAGCAGTTCTTC
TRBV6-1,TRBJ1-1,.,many,CASSDYGEYTEAFF,TGTGCCAGCAGTGATTACGGGGAATACACTGAAGCTTTCTTT
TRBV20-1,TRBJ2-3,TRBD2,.,CSAALAETSTDTQYF,TGCAGTGCTGCCCTAGCGGAAACTAGCACAGATACGCAGTATTTT
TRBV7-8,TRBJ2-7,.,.,CASSRPGGTPGFFEQYF,TGTGCCAGCAGCCGCCCCGGGGGAACTCCTGGGTTTTTCGAGCAGTACTTC
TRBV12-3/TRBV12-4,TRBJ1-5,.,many,CASSLAPQIGGVASDQPQHF,TGTGCCAGCAGTTTAGCCCCCCAAATAGGCGGGGTTGCGAGTGATCAGCCCCAGCATTTT
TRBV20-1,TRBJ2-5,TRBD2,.,CSARQGLAGGQETQYF,TGCAGTGCTAGACAGGGACTAGCGGGAGGTCAAGAGACCCAGTACTTC
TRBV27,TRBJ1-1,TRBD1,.,CASRADRGPNIEAFF,TGTGCCAGCCGGGCGGACAGGGGCCCGAACATTGAAGCTTTCTTT
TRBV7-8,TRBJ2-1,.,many,CASRSRASIRYEQFF,TGTGCCAGCAGATCGAGGGCTAGCATCAGATATGAGCAGTTCTTC